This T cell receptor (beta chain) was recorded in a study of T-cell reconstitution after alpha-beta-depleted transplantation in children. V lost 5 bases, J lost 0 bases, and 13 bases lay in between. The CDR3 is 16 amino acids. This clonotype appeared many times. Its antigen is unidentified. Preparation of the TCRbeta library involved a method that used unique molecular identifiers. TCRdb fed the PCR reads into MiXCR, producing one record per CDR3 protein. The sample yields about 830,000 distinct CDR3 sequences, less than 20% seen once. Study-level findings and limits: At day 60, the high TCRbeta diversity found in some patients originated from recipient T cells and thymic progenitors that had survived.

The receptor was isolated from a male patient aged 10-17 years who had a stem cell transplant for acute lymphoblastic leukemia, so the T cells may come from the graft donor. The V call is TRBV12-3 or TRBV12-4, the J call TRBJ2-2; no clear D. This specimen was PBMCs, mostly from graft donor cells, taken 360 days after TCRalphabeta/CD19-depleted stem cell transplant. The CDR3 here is CASSPRTFANTGELFF. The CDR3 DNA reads TGTGCCAGCAGTCCCCGGACCTTCGCGAACACCGGGGAGCTGTTTTTT.